This T cell receptor beta chain appears in the sequencing data of a study of T-cell memory formation after mild COVID-19. A word on this clonotype: Its antigen is still unknown.

V was clipped by 0 bases and J by 4 bases, with 13 bases between them. CDR1 SGHDT and CDR2 YYEEEE come from the germline V gene. This CDR3 has 15 residues. After 5'RACE with constant-segment primers, TCR alpha and TCR beta cDNA libraries carrying sample barcodes and UMIs were obtained. TCRdb processed the 5' RACE reads anew with MiXCR; each CDR3 protein has one entry. The table records some 310,000 distinct CDR3 sequences, roughly 19% of them present only once. Study-wide results and caveats: CD4+ bias marked clones expanding day 15 to 37, unlike balanced contracting clones.

Sequencing used PBMCs or a T cell subset sorted from them (not recorded which). This sequence joins TRBV5-6 and TRBJ1-2; D remains unclear. This receptor was taken from a man between 18 and 29 years old who had mild COVID-19 (a few samples of this study predate the infection). Cell type and time point are not known. DNA for the CDR3: TGTGCCAGCAGCTTGGCCTTGAGGCCTAGCTATGGCTACACCTTC. This codes for CASSLALRPSYGYTF.